Sequencing of this TCR beta chain was carried out in a study of blood T cell repertoires in COVID-19. Authors' analysis steps: Reference gene primer amplification yielded estimated nucleated cell counts. The assay was immunoSEQ multiplex PCR, and TCRdb's table has in-frame clones only and misses some. V, J and clone size derive from that table, while D and trimming were established from the DNA sequence. This table has approximately 300,000 clones, roughly 85% appearing once. The age range of participants was 18 to 89 years, with residence in about two dozen US areas. Germline V CDR1 and CDR2: KGHDR, SFDVKD. Trimming removed 4 bases from V and 2 bases from J, with 5 bases in between. The CDR3 runs to 13 residues.

The chain has TRBV24-1 and TRBJ2-1; maybe TRBD1 (5 bases). The TCR sequence derives from a woman aged 25 to 39 who had been exposed to COVID-19. The source material was PBMCs or T cells enriched from blood (not recorded which). The CDR3 region is CATSEGAYNEQFF. Written as DNA, the CDR3 is TGTGCCACCAGTGAAGGGGCCTACAATGAGCAGTTCTTC.